This T cell receptor beta chain emerged from a study of T cells after yellow fever vaccination. Study-wide findings and caveats: FACS-sorted repertoires could harbor abundant contaminating bulk-population clonotypes. A weaker but faster secondary response was observed, peaking on day 5 versus 15.

Trimming removed 7 bases from V and 4 bases from J; junction bases left unmatched: 19. This CDR3 region has 20 residues. This clonotype has ten or more counts. The antigen remains undetermined. From the 5' RACE reads, TCRdb called clonotypes with MiXCR, one entry per CDR3 protein. In the table there are tens of thousands of distinct CDR3 sequences, approximately 7% of which are singletons. The genes are TRBV12-3 or TRBV12-4 and TRBJ2-3; 14 bases agree with TRBD2. The material sequenced was CD8+ T cells sorted from PBMCs, taken roughly 14 days after the first yellow fever vaccination. This clonotype originated in a man aged 18 to 30 who received the YFV17D yellow fever vaccine. The CDR3 here is CASNLRYETGLAGDADTQYF. The CDR3 region has the DNA TGTGCCAGCAACCTACGGTACGAGACGGGACTAGCGGGGGACGCAGATACGCAGTATTTT.